This record concerns one T cell receptor (beta chain) sequence. The data originate from a study of cytotoxic CD8 clonotypes in ibrutinib-treated CLL. Germline lookup yields CDR1 SGDLS and CDR2 YYNGEE. This CDR3 has 20 residues. V dropped 0 bases and J dropped 1 base, with 20 bases sitting between them. Profiling relied on immunoSEQ multiplex PCR, and the TCRdb table lists in-frame clones only, not all of them. The profile covers more than 85,000 clones, with 60% to 80% appearing a single time and around 32% taken by the ten largest. The receptor's source is a human donor with chronic lymphocytic leukemia. The chain uses TRBV9 and TRBJ2-6; a weak D match, TRBD2 (6 bases). Sequencing was performed on PBMCs, taken after 12 months of ibrutinib treatment. The CDR3 coding sequence is TGTGCCAGCAGCGTAGAGATGAGCCCTGTGGAGGGGTCTGGGGCCAACGTCCTGACTTTC. This codes for CASSVEMSPVEGSGANVLTF.